This is a list of T cell receptor beta chains from one sample in a study of cytomegalovirus exposure and HLA in healthy donors. TCRdb's table, derived via immunoSEQ multiplex PCR, lists solely in-frame clones and lacks some. The table has approximately 220,000 clones, about 75% seen once. Sequencing used PBMCs. All receptors derive from a man aged 18-30 years in good health and CMV-seronegative. CDR3s include the opening cysteine and the closing phenylalanine or tryptophan. Fields, in order: D gene, CDR3 length, clone size, V gene, J gene, CDR3 DNA, CDR3 protein. The D gene is left open where the match is weak. The size field is filled for only some rows; it gives once, few, many or a size class.

>TRBD2|15|NA|TRBV5-4|TRBJ2-7
TGTGCCAGCAACCTCGGGACTAGCGGGACCTACGAGCAGTACTTC
CASNLGTSGTYEQYF
>NA|12|NA|TRBV4-2|TRBJ2-1
TGTGCCAGCAGCCAAAATAGCGCCGAGCAGTTCTTC
CASSQNSAEQFF
>TRBD1|15|NA|TRBV7-2|TRBJ1-6
TGTGCCAGCAGCTTAGCAGGGACAGAGGCTTCACCCCTCCACTTT
CASSLAGTEASPLHF
>NA|13|NA|TRBV19|TRBJ2-3
TGTGCCAGTAGTCCTGGACAGTTAGATACGCAGTATTTT
CASSPGQLDTQYF
>NA|15|NA|TRBV15|TRBJ1-3
TGTGCCACCGCACCGCATAGGCAGGCTGGAAACACCATATATTTT
CATAPHRQAGNTIYF
>NA|14|NA|TRBV2|TRBJ1-4
TGTGCCAGCAGTATCCAGGGTCTCCAGGAAAAACTGTTTTTT
CASSIQGLQEKLFF
>TRBD2|18|NA|TRBV10-3|TRBJ2-7
TGTGCCATCAGTGAGACGACTAGCGGGAGATATTTTTCTAACGAGCAGTACTTC
CAISETTSGRYFSNEQYF
>TRBD1|12|NA|TRBV2|TRBJ2-7
TGTGCCAGCAGCGAACAGGGGTACGAGCAGTACTTC
CASSEQGYEQYF
>NA|13|NA|TRBV27|TRBJ2-7
TGTGCCAGCAGTTTTTCGGAGCAGTACGAGCAGTACTTC
CASSFSEQYEQYF
>TRBD2|13|NA|TRBV2|TRBJ2-7
TGTGCCGGATCCGGGACTAGTTTTGGCGAGCAGTACTTC
CAGSGTSFGEQYF
>TRBD1|14|NA|TRBV4-1|TRBJ2-7
TGCGCCAGCAGCCAAGACCTTTGGACAGGCGAGCAGTACTTC
CASSQDLWTGEQYF
>NA|14|NA|TRBV9|TRBJ1-2
TGTGCCAGCAGCCCCTCGGGGGGCAGCTATGGCTACACCTTC
CASSPSGGSYGYTF
>TRBD1|12|few|TRBV10-3|TRBJ2-7
TGTGCCGTGGGACAGGGTTCGGACGAGCAGTACTTC
CAVGQGSDEQYF
>TRBD2|15|once|TRBV9|TRBJ2-5
TGTGCCAGCAGCGTAGAGACTAGCGGGAGAGAGACCCAGTACTTC
CASSVETSGRETQYF
>TRBD2|15|NA|TRBV6-1|TRBJ2-7
TGTGCCAGCAGTGATATCGCGGGAGGACCCTACGAGCAGTACTTC
CASSDIAGGPYEQYF
>TRBD2|15|NA|TRBV11-3|TRBJ2-1
TGTGCCAGCAGCATAGGAGCGGGGACCTACAATGAGCAGTTCTTC
CASSIGAGTYNEQFF
>NA|13|few|TRBV28|TRBJ1-1
TGTGCCAGCAGTTTATCCCGAGAGGCTGAAGCTTTCTTT
CASSLSREAEAFF
>TRBD1|15|NA|TRBV6-5|TRBJ1-2
TGTGCCACCCAACCGGGAGGGGGCTCCCTCTATGGCTACACCTTC
CATQPGGGSLYGYTF
>TRBD2|13|NA|TRBV6-5|TRBJ2-1
TGTGCCAGCAGGGCTAGCGGGAGTAATGAGCAGTTCTTC
CASRASGSNEQFF
>NA|15|NA|TRBV5-6|TRBJ1-2
TGTGCCAGCAGCTTGTATACGGGGGGGAACTATGGCTACACCTTC
CASSLYTGGNYGYTF
>TRBD1|13|NA|TRBV6-6|TRBJ2-7
TGTGCCAGCAGACTCGGACAGGGCGACGAGCAGTACTTC
CASRLGQGDEQYF
>TRBD2|16|NA|TRBV4-1|TRBJ2-1
TGCGCCAGCAGCCCGACTAGCGGGAGTGTCAGCGATGAGCAGTTCTTC
CASSPTSGSVSDEQFF
>TRBD1|14|NA|TRBV28|TRBJ2-7
TGTGCCAGCAGCTCAATACAGGGGCTCTACGAGCAGTACTTC
CASSSIQGLYEQYF
>TRBD1|15|NA|TRBV9|TRBJ2-5
TGTGCCAGCAGCGCTACTATTTCAGGGGGAGAGACCCAGTACTTC
CASSATISGGETQYF
>NA|13|once|TRBV10-3|TRBJ1-2
TGTGCCATCAGGGGGCCTGAGACCTATGGCTACACCTTC
CAIRGPETYGYTF
>NA|15|NA|TRBV21-1|TRBJ1-4
TGTGCCAGCAGCAAAGCGGGCCCTTTTAATGAAAAACTGTTTTTT
CASSKAGPFNEKLFF
>NA|10|NA|TRBV28|TRBJ1-2
TGTGCCAGCCTTTCTAACGGCTACACCTTC
CASLSNGYTF
>TRBD2|16|NA|TRBV28|TRBJ2-3
TGTGCCAGCAGGCCTCAACTAGCGGGAGGGCCGGATACGCAGTATTTT
CASRPQLAGGPDTQYF
>NA|15|NA|TRBV5-1|TRBJ1-1
TGCGCCAGCAGCTTGGCCGAAGGGGGTATGACTGAAGCTTTCTTT
CASSLAEGGMTEAFF
>NA|12|NA|TRBV14|TRBJ2-1
TGTGCCAGCAGCCCCAAAGGGGTTTTGCAGTTCTTC
CASSPKGVLQFF
>TRBD2|15|NA|TRBV7-2|TRBJ2-1
TGTGCCAGCAGCCAGACTAGCGGGGGGGCCCCTGAGCAGTTCTTC
CASSQTSGGAPEQFF